This record concerns one T cell receptor (beta chain) sequence. Antigen: not known. The CDR3 length is 14 residues. The germline V gene encodes CDR1 SGHAT and CDR2 FQNNGV. Trimming took off 4 bases at V and 5 bases at J, with 14 bases between the two ends. The data originate from a study of cytomegalovirus exposure and HLA in healthy donors. Findings of the study overall: The listing of roughly 160 TCR beta chains classed them as cytomegalovirus-associated. A previous analysis found most TCR beta V segments productive roughly 87% or roughly 30% of the time. By HLA locus, TCR association rates varied in a later analysis, with DRB1 showing the most and HLA-C the fewest.

Amplification used 60 Vbeta primers and 13 Jbeta primers. Using immunoSEQ multiplex PCR, the repertoire was profiled, and TCRdb retains in-frame clones only, with some absent. The table lists 110,000 to 150,000 clones, under 85% of them singletons. As for the donors, each was a healthy bone marrow donor. The rearrangement joins TRBV11-2 to TRBJ1-2; D is undetermined. The sequenced sample was PBMCs. The receptor's source is a young man in good health and CMV-seronegative. CDR3 nucleotide sequence: TGTGCCAGCAGCTCCTCGGGGAGCCCTTATGGCTACACCTTC. This encodes CASSSSGSPYGYTF.